This T cell receptor beta chain was observed in a study of shared clonotypes between healthy human individuals. Produced via immunoSEQ multiplex PCR; TCRdb's table is partial and in-frame only. The data hold some 1.5 million clones, with roughly 96% observed a single time. This clonotype was sampled from a man between 25 and 39 years old in good health. The sequenced sample was naive CD4+ T cells sorted from blood. Subset in this sample: CD45RA+ positively selected.

CDR3 nucleotides: TGTGCCAGCAGCCCCGACAGGGGGCGGGAGACCCAGTACTTC. It translates to CASSPDRGRETQYF. The V gene is TRBV7-9, the J gene TRBJ2-5; TRBD1 agrees at 10 bases. Germline V gene sequence: CDR1 SEHNR, CDR2 FQNEAQ (reference sequence). Unmatched junction bases numbered 5, after V lost 5 bases and J lost 5 bases. CDR3 size: 14 residues.